The rows below give T cell receptor beta chains drawn from one sample of a study of cytomegalovirus exposure and HLA in healthy donors. Sequencing was performed with immunoSEQ multiplex PCR; in TCRdb, only in-frame clones are kept and a portion is missing. The sample lists about 170,000 clones; around 86% were seen once. The source material was PBMCs. Every receptor here comes from a man between 18 and 35 years old in good health and CMV-seropositive. Each CDR3 is given with its conserved first and last residue. A D gene is named only where the DNA matches it firmly. Rows may omit the clone size; those that give it use once, few, many or a size class.

D gene,V gene,J gene,clone size,CDR3 DNA,CDR3 protein
TRBD2,TRBV30,TRBJ2-1,NA,TGTGCCTGGAGTGTTGTGCGGGGGGCCCCATCCTACAATGAGCAGTTCTTC,CAWSVVRGAPSYNEQFF
TRBD1,TRBV27,TRBJ1-2,NA,TGTGCCAGCAGTTTCCCGGGACAGGGGTTCTATGGCTACACCTTC,CASSFPGQGFYGYTF
NA,TRBV7-9,TRBJ2-1,NA,TGTGCCAGCAGCCCTTTTTTACTAGCGACAGGGGCCGATGAGCAGTTCTTC,CASSPFLLATGADEQFF
NA,TRBV4-2,TRBJ1-5,NA,TGTGCCAGCAGCCCAATAATCAGGGCCCAGCCCCAGCATTTT,CASSPIIRAQPQHF
NA,TRBV21-1,TRBJ1-2,NA,TGTGCCAGCAGCAAAGGAGGGGACAGGCGGCGGAGCTATGGCTACACCTTC,CASSKGGDRRRSYGYTF
NA,TRBV10-3,TRBJ2-3,NA,TGTGCCATCAGTGATCCCCCTGAGATAGCGGCAGATACGCAGTATTTT,CAISDPPEIAADTQYF
NA,TRBV7-8,TRBJ1-3,NA,TGTGCCAGCAGCTTAGGCCGGGGGACGGCGGGAAACACCATATATTTT,CASSLGRGTAGNTIYF
NA,TRBV7-9,TRBJ2-2,once,TGTGCCAGCATGAGACTAGCGAACACCGGGGAGCTGTTTTTT,CASMRLANTGELFF
NA,TRBV4-2,TRBJ2-7,once,TGTGCCAGCAGCCAACCCACCCCGGGGGAGCCCGAGCAGTACTTC,CASSQPTPGEPEQYF
NA,TRBV10-3,TRBJ2-6,NA,TGTGCCATCAGTGACCCAGGGGCTGCTGGGGCCAACGTCCTGACTTTC,CAISDPGAAGANVLTF
NA,TRBV28,TRBJ1-5,NA,TGTGCCAGCCGCGAAAGCGGGCAGCCCCAGCATTTT,CASRESGQPQHF
TRBD2,TRBV18,TRBJ2-3,once,TGTGCCAGCTCACCAGCTGGGCGGTTTGACAGGGAGTCGGCTAGCGGGGAGTTT,CASSPAGRFDRESASGEF
NA,TRBV7-2,TRBJ2-5,NA,TGTGCCAGCAGCTCCTCGCAAGAGACCCAGTACTTC,CASSSSQETQYF
NA,TRBV2,TRBJ2-2,NA,TGTGCCAGCAGCCTCCGGACATTTTCTGGGGAGCTGTTTTTT,CASSLRTFSGELFF
TRBD1,TRBV19,TRBJ1-4,NA,TGTGCCAGTAGTGACACAGGGGGCATCAATGAAAAACTGTTTTTT,CASSDTGGINEKLFF
NA,TRBV18,TRBJ1-1,NA,TGTGCCAGCTCACGTGCCATAGCCCCGACTGAAGCTTTCTTT,CASSRAIAPTEAFF
NA,TRBV7-9,TRBJ2-5,NA,TGTGCCAGCAGCCCAGTGCGGGAGACCCAGTACTTC,CASSPVRETQYF
NA,TRBV9,TRBJ2-7,NA,TGTGCCAGCAGCGTGTCCCTCCTCGGCGAGCAGTACTTC,CASSVSLLGEQYF
TRBD1,TRBV2,TRBJ1-5,few,TGTGCCAGCAGCGAACGGGACAGCCATCAGCCCCAGCATTTT,CASSERDSHQPQHF
TRBD1,TRBV6-6,TRBJ2-7,NA,TGTGCCAGCAGTTACGGACAGGCCCAGTACTTC,CASSYGQAQYF
TRBD1,TRBV11-2,TRBJ1-3,NA,TGTGCCAGCAGCTTAGGCCCAGGGGGCTACGGAAACACCATATATTTT,CASSLGPGGYGNTIYF
TRBD1,TRBV5-5,TRBJ2-7,NA,TGTGCCAGCAGCACGGGACAGTCCTACGAGCAGTACTTC,CASSTGQSYEQYF
NA,TRBV12-5,TRBJ1-4,NA,TGTGCTAGTGGAGCTGGGACATTTAATGAAAAACTGTTTTTT,CASGAGTFNEKLFF
NA,TRBV2,TRBJ2-1,NA,TGTGCCAGCAGCCCCGGGGATGAGCAGTTCTTC,CASSPGDEQFF
TRBD2,TRBV11-2,TRBJ2-5,NA,TGTGCCAGCAGCCCGGGACTAGCGACGTACCAAGAGACCCAGTACTTC,CASSPGLATYQETQYF
TRBD1,TRBV19,TRBJ1-5,NA,TGTGCCAGTAGTCCCCTCGGACAGGATAAGTTCGGTCAGCCCCAGCATTTT,CASSPLGQDKFGQPQHF
TRBD1,TRBV5-4,TRBJ1-1,NA,TGTGCCAGCAGCGAGGGGACAGAAACTGAAGCTTTCTTT,CASSEGTETEAFF
NA,TRBV10-3,TRBJ2-3,NA,TGTGCCATCAGTAAAAACCGGGACATAGGAACAGATACGCAGTATTTT,CAISKNRDIGTDTQYF
NA,TRBV27,TRBJ2-2,few,TGTGCCAGCTGGGGGGTAGCGTCAACCGGGGAGCTGTTTTTT,CASWGVASTGELFF
TRBD2,TRBV28,TRBJ2-7,NA,TGTGCCAGCCTTCAGGGCACTAGCGGATCCTACGAGCAGTACTTC,CASLQGTSGSYEQYF
NA,TRBV28,TRBJ1-1,NA,TGTGCCAGCAGCTGGTGGGGCAGAACGAACACTGAAGCTTTCTTT,CASSWWGRTNTEAFF
TRBD2,TRBV15,TRBJ2-7,NA,TGTGCCACCAGCAGAGAGCCTAGCGGTGACTACGAGCAGTACTTC,CATSREPSGDYEQYF
NA,TRBV13,TRBJ2-1,NA,TGTGCCAGCAGCCCCCAGGGCCCGCGTTACAATGAGCAGTTCTTC,CASSPQGPRYNEQFF
NA,TRBV9,TRBJ1-5,few,TGTGCCAGCAGCGCCCGACAAAAGCAGCCCCAGCATTTT,CASSARQKQPQHF
NA,TRBV6-5,TRBJ2-7,NA,TGTGCCAGCAGTTCAGATTTCTACGAGCAGTACTTC,CASSSDFYEQYF